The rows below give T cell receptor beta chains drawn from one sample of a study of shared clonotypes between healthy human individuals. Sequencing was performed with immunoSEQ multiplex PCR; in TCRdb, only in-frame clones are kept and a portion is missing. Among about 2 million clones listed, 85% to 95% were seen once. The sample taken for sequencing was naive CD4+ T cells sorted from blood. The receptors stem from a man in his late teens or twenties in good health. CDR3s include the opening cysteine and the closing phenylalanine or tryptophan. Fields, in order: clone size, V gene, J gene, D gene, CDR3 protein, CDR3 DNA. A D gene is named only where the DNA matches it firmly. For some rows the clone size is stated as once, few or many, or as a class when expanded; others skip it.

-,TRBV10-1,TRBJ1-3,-,CASSPDLSGNTIYF,TGCGCCAGCAGCCCTGATCTCTCTGGAAACACCATATATTTT
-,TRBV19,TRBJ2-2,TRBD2,CASRRTSGSGELFF,TGTGCCAGTAGGCGGACTAGCGGGTCCGGGGAGCTGTTTTTT
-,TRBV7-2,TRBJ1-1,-,CASSEVNTEAFF,TGTGCCAGCAGCGAGGTAAACACTGAAGCTTTCTTT
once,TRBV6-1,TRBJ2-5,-,CASSGGQGRETQYF,TGTGCCAGCAGTGGGGGGCAGGGGAGGGAGACCCAGTACTTC
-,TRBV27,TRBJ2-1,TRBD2,CASSPGTSGNGWQFF,TGTGCCAGCAGCCCCGGGACTAGCGGGAACGGTTGGCAGTTCTTC
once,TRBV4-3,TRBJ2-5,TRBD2,CASSQDQTSGRNRETQYF,TGCGCCAGCAGCCAAGATCAGACTAGCGGGAGAAATCGGGAGACCCAGTACTTC
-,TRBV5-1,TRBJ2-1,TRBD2,CASSLTGGLDEQFF,TGCGCCAGCAGCTTGACGGGAGGGTTGGATGAGCAGTTCTTC
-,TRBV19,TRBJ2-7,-,CASSGGPDSYEQYF,TGTGCCAGTAGCGGCGGACCGGACTCCTACGAGCAGTACTTC
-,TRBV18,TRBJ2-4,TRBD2,CASSAGGGDIQYF,TGTGCCAGCTCAGCGGGAGGGGGAGACATTCAGTACTTC
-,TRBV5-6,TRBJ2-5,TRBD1,CASSFRTGGYQETQYF,TGTGCCAGCAGCTTCCGGACAGGGGGCTACCAAGAGACCCAGTACTTC
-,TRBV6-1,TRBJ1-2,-,CASSDPGVRGYTF,TGTGCCAGCAGTGACCCGGGAGTTAGGGGCTACACCTTC
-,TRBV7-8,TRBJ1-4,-,CASSPGGAATNEKLFF,TGTGCCAGCAGCCCCGGGGGGGCGGCAACTAATGAAAAACTGTTTTTT
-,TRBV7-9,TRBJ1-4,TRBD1,CASSAGTGQDEKLFF,TGTGCCAGCAGCGCCGGGACAGGGCAGGATGAAAAACTGTTTTTT
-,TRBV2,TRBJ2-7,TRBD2,CASSRLATSYEQYF,TGTGCCAGCAGCAGACTAGCGACCTCCTACGAGCAGTACTTC
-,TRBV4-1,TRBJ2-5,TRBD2,CASSQGSSGGQETQYF,TGCGCCAGCAGCCAAGGGTCTAGCGGGGGCCAAGAGACCCAGTACTTC
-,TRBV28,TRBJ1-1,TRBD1,CASLGQGYTEAFF,TGTGCCAGTTTGGGACAGGGGTACACTGAAGCTTTCTTT
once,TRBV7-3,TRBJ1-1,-,CASSSTGNTEAFF,TGTGCCAGCAGCAGTACAGGGAACACTGAAGCTTTCTTT
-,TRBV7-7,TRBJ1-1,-,CASSSDRNTEAFF,TGTGCTAGCAGCTCCGACAGGAACACTGAAGCTTTCTTT
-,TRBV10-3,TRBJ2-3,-,CAISESYLVRGTDTQYF,TGTGCCATCAGTGAGTCGTACCTAGTACGGGGAACAGATACGCAGTATTTT
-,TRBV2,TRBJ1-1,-,CASSRDSLNTEAFF,TGTGCCAGCAGCAGAGACAGCTTGAACACTGAAGCTTTCTTT